Presented here are 17 T cell receptor beta chains from one specimen sequenced in a study of T cell clonotyping in hematopoietic cell transplantation (dated by TCRdb to about 2021). Library creation used the immunoSEQ multiplex PCR assay. TCRdb retrieved this table from immuneACCESS and kept in-frame rearrangements only. Not all clones are present; in checked studies, unresolved V genes account for under half, and no reason is known for the remainder. This sample comprises over 25,000 clones, 65% to 80% of them detected only once. The leading ten clones occupy about 6.8% of the sample. The sample's time point, from its label and the paper: recipient sample about 28 days before transplant, after cytoreduction. Sequenced material: peripheral blood mononuclear cells, taken before stem cell transplant. These receptors came from a woman aged 25 to 39 with chronic myeloid leukemia. Some clones in this sample may be carry-over from other donors' samples.

V gene TRBV30 combines with J gene TRBJ2-7; D may be TRBD1 or TRBD2 (5 bases each). This CDR3 is 13 amino acids long. Deletions cut 3 bases from V and 4 bases from J, with 13 bases between. Germline V lookup: CDR1 GTSNPN, CDR2 SVGIG (reference sequence). CDR3 sequence (DNA): TGTGCCTGGAGCCCCGGGACCCGTTACGAGCAGTACGTC. Amino acid sequence: CAWSPGTRYEQYV.

This rearrangement joins TRBV10-3 to TRBJ1-3; D is possibly TRBD1 (6 bases). CDR3 length: 14 amino acids. In germline, CDR1 is ENHRY, CDR2 SYGVKD. Trimming pared 6 bases from V and 4 bases from J, leaving 13 bases between. CDR3 loop: CAIRGAGQGNTIYF. The CDR3 DNA sequence: TGTGCCATCAGGGGGGCAGGACAAGGAAACACCATATATTTT.

The CDR3: CASSNRGESYGYTF. In DNA, the CDR3 is TGTGCCAGTAGTAACAGGGGTGAGTCCTATGGCTACACCTTC. The gene calls are TRBV19 and TRBJ1-2; 7 bases align to TRBD1. With V trimmed by 4 bases and J by 4 bases, 6 bases remained unmatched. The CDR3 is 14 residues long. The V gene's germline CDR1 is LNHDA and CDR2 SQIVND (reference sequence). Together with reference TRBV19 and TRBJ1-2, the CDR3 gives the full variable domain: DGGITQSPKYLFRKEGQNVTLSCEQNLNHDAMYWYRQDPGQGLRLIYYSQIVNDFQKGDIAEGYSVSREKKESFPLTVTSAQKNPTAFYLCASSNRGESYGYTFGSGTRLTVV.

The genes are TRBV7-2 and TRBJ1-5; TRBD1 is a possible D gene (5 bases). Germline V gene sequence: CDR1 SGHTA, CDR2 FQGNSA. V shed 1 base and J shed 5 bases, with 15 bases lying between them. The length of the CDR3 is 16 residues. The CDR3 nucleotides are TGTGCCAGCAGCTTAGAGGCGGCGCGGGGGGATCAGCCCCAGCATTTT. It specifies CASSLEAARGDQPQHF.

The CDR3 DNA sequence: TGTGCCTGGAGCGGAGGGGGCAATCAGCCCCAGCATTTT. Its protein is CAWSGGGNQPQHF. The V gene is TRBV30, the J gene TRBJ1-5; D is possibly TRBD1 (5 bases). CDR1 and CDR2 (germline): GTSNPN, SVGIG (reference sequence). Between the trimmed V and J ends, which lost 3 bases and 2 bases, there was a span of 8 bases. The CDR3 runs to 13 residues.

The V and J genes are TRBV9 and TRBJ2-7; no clear D. The CDR3 length is 14 residues. The V and J ends lost 2 bases and 2 bases respectively, with 11 bases between them. Germline CDR1 reads SGDLS; CDR2 reads YYNGEE. CDR3 sequence: CASSVALVPYEQYF. CDR3 bases: TGTGCCAGCAGCGTGGCCCTAGTTCCCTACGAGCAGTACTTC. Full variable domain (remainder filled in from reference TRBV9 and TRBJ2-7): DSGVTQTPKHLITATGQRVTLRCSPRSGDLSVYWYQQSLDQGLQFLIQYYNGEERAKGNILERFSAQQFPDLHSELNLSSLELGDSALYFCASSVALVPYEQYFGPGTRLTVT.

This chain links TRBV4-2 with TRBJ2-7, with D perhaps TRBD2 (5 bases). The CDR3 loop spans 16 amino acids. The germline V gene has CDR1 LGHNA and CDR2 YNFKEQ. V shed 0 bases and J shed 3 bases, with 15 bases lying between them. This CDR3 reads CASSQDLRLASYEQYF. In DNA form, the CDR3 reads TGTGCCAGCAGCCAAGATCTGCGGCTAGCAAGCTACGAGCAGTACTTC.

This clone was observed a handful of times. The rearrangement uses TRBV5-1 and TRBJ1-2; D ambiguous. The CDR3 totals 13 residues. Trimming removed 4 bases at V and 2 bases at J, with 9 bases between. Germline-derived CDR1 and CDR2 are SGHRS and YFSETQ. This chain's CDR3 is CASSPVGNYGYTF. CDR3 sequence (DNA): TGCGCCAGCAGCCCGGTGGGGAACTATGGCTACACCTTC.

V gene TRBV2 combines with J gene TRBJ1-1; D possibly corresponds to TRBD1 (5 bases). The CDR3 is 13 residues long. The V end was cut by 8 bases, the J end by 1 base, with 11 bases between. CDR1 is SNHLY, CDR2 FYNNEI, per germline. CDR3 residues: CASGLGGNTEAFF. CDR3 nucleotide sequence: TGTGCCAGCGGGCTTGGGGGGAACACTGAAGCTTTCTTT.

The CDR3 DNA is TGTGCCAGCAGCTTATGGCAATCCTACGAGCAGTACGTC. This codes for CASSLWQSYEQYV. V usage is TRBV11-2 and J usage is TRBJ2-7; no firm D call. CDR3 length: 13 amino acids. The germline V gene has CDR1 SGHAT and CDR2 FQNNGV. Trimming removed 2 bases from V and 1 base from J, with 6 bases in between.

V and J are TRBV6-6 and TRBJ2-2; D is unclear. Germline V gene sequence: CDR1 MNHNY, CDR2 SVGAGI (reference sequence). Trimming shortened V by 2 bases and J by 1 base, and 5 bases separated the two germline ends. The CDR3 has 14 amino acids. CDR3 amino acids: CASSYLLNTGELFF. The CDR3 region has the DNA TGTGCCAGCAGTTACCTACTGAACACCGGGGAGCTGTTTTTT.

J is TRBJ1-2 and V is TRBV27, with TRBD1 matching 11 bases. The CDR3 totals 16 residues. Trimming at V came to 5 bases and at J to 4 bases, leaving 9 bases not matched to a gene. Germline V lookup: CDR1 MNHEY, CDR2 SMNVEV (reference sequence). CDR3 in amino acids: CASSPDRGRLFYGYTF. CDR3 coding DNA: TGTGCCAGCAGTCCGGACAGGGGGCGCTTGTTCTATGGCTACACCTTC.

The chain uses TRBV9 and TRBJ1-2; D is unclear. With 0 bases removed from V and 4 bases from J, the gap between germline ends came to 13 bases. Looked up from germline, CDR1 is SGDLS and CDR2 is YYNGEE. This CDR3 region has 15 residues. Written as DNA, the CDR3 is TGTGCCAGCAGCGTAGATCCGGAAATTTCCTATGGCTACACCTTC. It is translated as CASSVDPEISYGYTF.

The J gene is TRBJ2-3, the V gene TRBV13; possible D gene TRBD2, 6 bases. The V and J ends lost 5 bases and 4 bases respectively, with 10 bases between them. This CDR3 is 13 amino acids long. CDR1 is PRHDT and CDR2 is FYEKMQ in the germline V gene (reference sequence). The CDR3 nucleotides read TGTGCCAGCAGCCAAGCGGGCGCAGATACGCAGTATTTT. Protein: CASSQAGADTQYF.

The V call is TRBV5-1, the J call TRBJ2-5; TRBD1 matches 7 bases. The CDR3 is 14 amino acids. Germline trimming cut 4 bases from V and 2 bases from J; bases unmatched to any gene: 5. The germline CDR1 and CDR2 sequences are SGHRS and YFSETQ. The CDR3 DNA sequence: TGCGCCAGCAGCCCGGGACAGATTCAAGAGACCCAGTACTTC. Its translation: CASSPGQIQETQYF.

This clone was seen only a few times. V is TRBV27 and J is TRBJ1-2, with D hard to call. Germline loops: CDR1 MNHEY, CDR2 SMNVEV (reference sequence). Trimming took 0 bases from V and 7 from J, leaving 6 bases between them. The CDR3 sequence is 12 residues long. The CDR3 protein is CASSLSESGYTF. The CDR3 bases are TGTGCCAGCAGTTTATCAGAGAGTGGCTACACCTTC.

CDR3 nucleotides: TGTGCCAGCAGCCGCTATACCTATAATTCACCCCTCCACTTT. Translation: CASSRYTYNSPLHF. This chain joins TRBV7-2 and TRBJ1-6; D is unclear. V was shortened by 5 bases and J by 2 bases, with 7 bases between the two germline ends. Germline-derived CDR1 and CDR2 are SGHTA and FQGNSA. The CDR3 spans 14 residues. Combining the CDR3 with reference TRBV7-2 and TRBJ1-6 gives the whole variable domain GAGVSQSPSNKVTEKGKDVELRCDPISGHTALYWYRQSLGQGLEFLIYFQGNSAPDKSGLPSDRFSAERTGGSVSTLTIQRTQQEDSAVYLCASSRYTYNSPLHFGNGTRLTVT.